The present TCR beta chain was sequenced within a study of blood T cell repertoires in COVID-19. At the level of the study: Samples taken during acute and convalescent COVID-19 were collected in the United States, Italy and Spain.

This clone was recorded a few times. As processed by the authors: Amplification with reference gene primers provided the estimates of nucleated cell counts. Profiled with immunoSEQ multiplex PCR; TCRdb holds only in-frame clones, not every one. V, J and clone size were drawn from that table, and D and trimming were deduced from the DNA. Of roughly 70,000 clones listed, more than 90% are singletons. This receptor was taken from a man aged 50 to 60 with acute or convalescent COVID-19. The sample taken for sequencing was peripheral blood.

In DNA form, the CDR3 reads TGTGCCAGCAACGGACTAGCGGGGGCTCAGACCCACAATGAGCAGTTCTTC. This sequence encodes CASNGLAGAQTHNEQFF. V and J are TRBV28 and TRBJ2-1, with TRBD2 matching over 13 bases. J lost 5 bases, V lost 7 bases, and 11 bases had no gene match. CDR1 is MDHEN, CDR2 SYDVKM, per germline. This CDR3 has 17 amino acids.